The text below deals with one TCR beta chain. Its antigen is as yet unknown. This sample was included in a study of OX40 agonist ivuxolimab in advanced cancers. Study information: Every 2 weeks, patients got intravenous ivuxolimab at one of six dose levels (0.01-10 mg/kg). Three patients responded partially, comprising one with hepatocellular carcinoma and two with cutaneous melanoma. Each dose-escalation patient presented with hepatocellular carcinoma, melanoma, renal cell or head and neck cancer. General study findings and limits: Among patients with partial responses at 0.1-3.0 mg/kg, clonal expansion was among the lowest.

Profiling relied on immunoSEQ multiplex PCR, and the TCRdb table lists in-frame clones only, not all of them. Among about 19,000 clones, roughly 68% were seen once, and the ten largest hold about an eighth. This sample comprised CD4+ or CD8+ T cells sorted from blood, obtained in a trial of the OX40 agonist ivuxolimab. The sequence was collected from an adult with an advanced solid tumor such as melanoma, head and neck, liver or kidney cancer.

The CDR3 loop is CASSSGYSGNTIYF. The CDR3 nucleotides read TGTGCCAGCAGTTCCGGATACTCTGGAAACACCATATATTTT. The V call is TRBV28, the J call TRBJ1-3; no reliable D call. V lost 4 bases to trimming and J lost 0 bases, with 7 bases between them. Per germline, CDR1 MDHEN and CDR2 SYDVKM. The CDR3 extends over 14 amino acids.